The entry that follows covers one T cell receptor (beta chain) sequence. Antigen specificity is unknown. The CDR3 length is 16 residues. J lost 0 bases, V lost 6 bases, and 5 bases had no gene match. Germline CDR1 is SNHLY and CDR2 is FYNNEI. This sample is drawn from a study of cytomegalovirus exposure and HLA in healthy donors. About the study: Researchers previously reported finding some 110 million unique TCR beta sequences from 170 million or so T cells. Study-level findings and limits: As confirmed in vitro, a few CMV-associated chains were specific for CMV antigens. Cytomegalovirus-associated TCR beta chains were listed, numbering some 180. It was taken for granted in presence/absence analyses that sequencing depth across donors was roughly uniform.

13 Jbeta primers and 60 Vbeta primers were used for the PCR. TCRdb's copy holds only in-frame clones and misses some; the assay was immunoSEQ multiplex PCR. The data contain 190,000 or so clones, 60% to 85% of them singletons. The sample consisted of PBMCs. The chain joins TRBV2 to TRBJ2-2, with 9 bases identical to TRBD2. This sequence originates from a girl under 18 in good health and CMV-seropositive. The DNA of the CDR3 is TGTGCCAGCAGGGGACTAGCTATCGCGAACACCGGGGAGCTGTTTTTT. Amino acids: CASRGLAIANTGELFF.